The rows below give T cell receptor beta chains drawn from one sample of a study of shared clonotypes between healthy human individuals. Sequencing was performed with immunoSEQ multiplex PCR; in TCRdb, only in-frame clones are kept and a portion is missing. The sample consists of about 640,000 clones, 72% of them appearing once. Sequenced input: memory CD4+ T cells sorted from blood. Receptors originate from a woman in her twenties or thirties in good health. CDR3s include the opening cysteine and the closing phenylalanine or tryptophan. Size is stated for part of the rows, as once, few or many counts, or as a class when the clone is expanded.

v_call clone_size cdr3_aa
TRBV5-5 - CASSFGTSGNLEQFF
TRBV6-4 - CASSDSKVGTYEQYF
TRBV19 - CASSLGTGSSQPQHF
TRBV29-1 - CSVVMSGTQGTGELFF
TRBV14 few CASSQDRVSAWYNEQFF
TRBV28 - CASSGGGGSSYEQYF
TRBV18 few CASSPGTVRYGYTF
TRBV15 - CATSRDWGSGNTIYF
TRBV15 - CATSRGRVGSYEQYF
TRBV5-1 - CASSGPDRGQNEQYF
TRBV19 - CASSMGGRGTDTQYF
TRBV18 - CASSPGQGGGEQYF
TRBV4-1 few CASSPLGQRQETQYF
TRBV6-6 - CATSPREDGYTF
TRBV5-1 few CASSSDRDQPQHF
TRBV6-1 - CASSEILAETDTQYF
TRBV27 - CASSLSRGATDTQYF
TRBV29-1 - CSATRAYLGEQYF
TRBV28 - CASTGWVSYEQYF
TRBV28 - CASSQGSTGELFF
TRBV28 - CASRETGRGNIQYF
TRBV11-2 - CASSLSGALGEQYF
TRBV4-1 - CASSQPRDRTNEKLFF
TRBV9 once CASSVASGTDTQYF
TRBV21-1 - CASSRGASGPSYEQYF
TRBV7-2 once CASSLTRTYSYNEQFF
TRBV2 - CASRLDNLGASGELFF
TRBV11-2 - CASSSGQGYNEQFF
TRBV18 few CASSPRSSGSYEQYF
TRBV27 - CASSIFGGGQPQHF
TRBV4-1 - CASSQVGRGRRYNEQFF
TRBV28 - CASSPGVAGGWGEQYF
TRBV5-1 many CASSLGDRDTGELFF
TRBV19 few CASSLLWSGTKGDQPQHF
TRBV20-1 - CSATKNTEAFF
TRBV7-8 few CASSLNTEAFF
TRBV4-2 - CASSQAGLQETQYF
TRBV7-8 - CASSLRQGLEAFF
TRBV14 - CASSPRLAGRYNEQFF
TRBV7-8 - CASSLTDTQYF
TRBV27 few CASRPGGYLGTQNEQFF
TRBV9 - CASSVGTSGIYEQYF
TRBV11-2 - CASRDFPAYEQYF
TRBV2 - CASSADRGNTIYF
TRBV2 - CATSQEVGDEQFF